Included here is one T cell receptor beta chain sequence, with context. Its antigen is currently unknown. A read error may account for a junction end that differs from germline. Then a second PCR, running roughly 7 to 12 cycles, was carried out with a sample-barcoded 5' primer and a J-beta primer mix. A minimum of 2.5 million CDR3-containing paired-end reads was obtained for each sample. TCRdb ran MiXCR on the 5' RACE reads and lists one entry per CDR3 protein. The sample lists approximately 940,000 distinct CDR3 sequences; about 48% were seen once. Germline V gene data show CDR1 as MNHNS and CDR2 as SASEGT. CDR3 length: 14 residues. The data are from a study of blood T cells in healthy people across ages. Study findings and constraints: Underestimates were what the diversity estimates from one million T cells were considered to be.

The study recruited healthy Caucasian donors from Russia who were aged about 6 to 95. Samples each yielded at least 6 micrograms of total RNA. The sequencing input was blood. This sequence originates from a man aged 25-45 years in good health. The rearrangement links TRBV6-1 to TRBJ1-6; D is undetermined. The CDR3 region has the DNA TGTGCCACCGTAGGACCGCTTTCCTATTCGCCCCTCCACTTT. It codes for CATVGPLSYSPLHF.